Below, one T cell receptor beta chain is given with its context. Antigen specificity is unknown. V was trimmed by 6 bases and J by 4 bases, leaving 10 bases between them. The CDR3 runs 12 residues. Assay used: immunoSEQ multiplex PCR; TCRdb lists only in-frame clones, some missing. The repertoire includes around 78,000 clones, over 80% of them detected once, and 2.9% sits in the top ten. This sample stems from a study of T cell responses to AZD1222 COVID-19 vaccine. Study conclusions and caveats: Reportedly, close to half of spike-specific TCRs are directed against unmutated variant regions.

This specimen consisted of peripheral blood, obtained on day 0 of AZD1222 vaccination. The TCR originated in an adult in good health. This chain connects TRBV12-3 or TRBV12-4 to TRBJ2-7; D remains ambiguous. The CDR3 sequence: CASSAIGYEQYF. The CDR3 coding sequence is TGTGCCAGCAGCGCCATCGGTTACGAGCAGTACTTC.